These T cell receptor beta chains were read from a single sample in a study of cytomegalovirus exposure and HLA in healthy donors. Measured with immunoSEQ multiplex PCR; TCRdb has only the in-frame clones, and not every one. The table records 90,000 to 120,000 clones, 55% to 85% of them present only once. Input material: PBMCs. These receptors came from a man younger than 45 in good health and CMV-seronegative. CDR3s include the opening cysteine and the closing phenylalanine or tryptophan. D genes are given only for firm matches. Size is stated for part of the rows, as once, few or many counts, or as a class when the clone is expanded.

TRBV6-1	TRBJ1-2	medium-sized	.	TGTGCCAGCAGTGAAGCCGCGGAGGCTGCTAACTATGGCTACACCTTC	CASSEAAEAANYGYTF
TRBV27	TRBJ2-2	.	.	TGTGCCAGCAGTTTAGGACAGAACACCGGGGAGCTGTTTTTT	CASSLGQNTGELFF
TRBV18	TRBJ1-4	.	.	TGTGCCAGCTCACCACCGCCGGCGACCTGGGGCGGAAAACTGTTTTTT	CASSPPPATWGGKLFF
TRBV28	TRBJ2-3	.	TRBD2	TGTGCCAGCACATCCCGGAGGCTAGCGGGGCGCACAGATACGCAGTATTTT	CASTSRRLAGRTDTQYF
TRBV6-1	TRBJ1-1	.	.	TGTGCCAGCAGTGTTGGGGCAGGTGAAGCTTTCTTT	CASSVGAGEAFF
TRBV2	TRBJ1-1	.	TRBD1	TGTGCCAGCGCTAAGGGACAGATGAACACTGAAGCTTTCTTT	CASAKGQMNTEAFF
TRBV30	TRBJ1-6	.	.	TGTGCCTGGAGTGTAGCCGGGGGGAAAATGAGTTCACCCCTCCACTTT	CAWSVAGGKMSSPLHF
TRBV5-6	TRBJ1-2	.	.	TGTGCCAGCAGCCAACAGGCGAACTATGGCTACACCTTC	CASSQQANYGYTF
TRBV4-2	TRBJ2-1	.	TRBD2	TGTGCCAGCAGCGCGCCCGGGACTAGCGGCTACAATGAGCAGTTCTTC	CASSAPGTSGYNEQFF
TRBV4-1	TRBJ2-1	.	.	TGCGCCAGCAGCCAAGACAGGGGTGGATATAGTGAGCAGTTCTTC	CASSQDRGGYSEQFF
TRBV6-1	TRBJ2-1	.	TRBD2	TGTGCCAGCAGGACCGGGACTAGCGTCAATGAGCAGTTCTTC	CASRTGTSVNEQFF
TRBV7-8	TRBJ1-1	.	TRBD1	TGTGCCAGCAGCCAAGGACAGGGGGCCTCTGAAGCTTTCTTT	CASSQGQGASEAFF
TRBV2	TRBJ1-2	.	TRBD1	TGTGCCAGCACTATCATGGGACAGGGGAGACTTAACTATGGCTACACCTTC	CASTIMGQGRLNYGYTF
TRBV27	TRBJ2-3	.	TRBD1	TGTGCCAGCAGTCCCGGGGACGTCGTGAGGGGGCGACAGTATTTT	CASSPGDVVRGRQYF
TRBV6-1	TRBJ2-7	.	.	TGTGCCAGCAGTGTCCGGGGGGCTTCCTACGAGCAGTACTTC	CASSVRGASYEQYF
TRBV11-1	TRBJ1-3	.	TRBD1	TGTGCCAGCAGCTTAGGGGGGGGACAGGGGGCTTCTGGAAACACCATATATTTT	CASSLGGGQGASGNTIYF
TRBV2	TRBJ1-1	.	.	TGTGCCAGCAGTGGAGGACCGGGACTCACTGAAGCTTTCTTT	CASSGGPGLTEAFF
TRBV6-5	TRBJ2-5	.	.	TGTGCCAGCAGCTTGCCCGGTCACGGGCAGTACTTC	CASSLPGHGQYF
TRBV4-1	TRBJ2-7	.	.	TGCGCCAGCAGTTTTTTAGGAGGGAGAACCGGCGAGCAGTACTTC	CASSFLGGRTGEQYF
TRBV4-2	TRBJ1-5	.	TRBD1	TGTGCCAGCAGCCACCGACAGGGGGCGGGAAGCAATCAGCCCCAGCATTTT	CASSHRQGAGSNQPQHF
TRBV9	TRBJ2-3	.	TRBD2	TGTGCCAGCACCCCCATCCGGACTAGCGGAAGCACAGATACGCAGTATTTT	CASTPIRTSGSTDTQYF
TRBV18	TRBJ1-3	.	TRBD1	TGTGCCAGCTCACCGATCCCGGGACAGGGGGCCCCTTCCTCTGGAAACACCATATATTTT	CASSPIPGQGAPSSGNTIYF
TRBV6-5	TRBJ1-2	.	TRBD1	TGTGCCAGCAGTCACAGGGGGCATGACTACACCTTC	CASSHRGHDYTF
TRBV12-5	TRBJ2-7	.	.	TGTGCTAGTGGGTCCGACAGTTACGAGCAGTACTTC	CASGSDSYEQYF
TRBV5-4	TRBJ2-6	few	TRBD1	TGTGCCAGCAGCACCCGGGACAGCTCTGGGGCCAACGTCCTGACTTTC	CASSTRDSSGANVLTF
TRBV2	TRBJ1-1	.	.	TGTGCCAGCAGTGAACAGAATCTTGAAGCTTTCTTT	CASSEQNLEAFF